This TCR beta chain emerged from a study of T cells after yellow fever vaccination (dated 2019 in TCRdb). Study-level background: The SMART-Seq v4 Ultra Low Input RNA kit was used to prepare libraries from fractions with low cell numbers. Two healthy male donors, one aged 18 to 30 and one aged 30 to 39 years, were included in the cohort. To follow T-cell clones before and after primary and booster YFV17D yellow fever vaccination, bulk TCR alpha and beta repertoires were sequenced over time. Blood was collected at multiple timepoints before and after primary and secondary immunization, and bulk PBMC replicates and cell subsets were isolated. The full study reports these points: After the booster, most of the clones that had expanded following primary vaccination were detected again (almost 98% of CD4 and around 87% of CD8), which suggests that memory was broadly maintained. Because only a couple of donors were included in the study, the extent to which the findings can be generalized is limited. Because abundant contaminating clonotypes from the bulk population could be contained in FACS-sorted repertoires, computational filtering was required. A small fraction of clonotypes appeared in both the CD4 and CD8 compartments, likely as a result of convergent recombination. The secondary T-cell response was found to be weaker but faster than the primary response, with a peak reached on day 5 rather than on day 15.

This clonotype has ten or more counts. Its target antigen remains unknown. Base qualities are not recorded, but no much larger clone differs from it by a single base. Taken from cysteine to phenylalanine, the CDR3 has 18 residues. The only DNA kept is the CDR3, 54 bases in frame from the first base. The germline V gene encodes CDR1 ENHRY and CDR2 SYGVKD. From V the trimming removes 6 bases and from J it removes 7 bases, while the gene matches leave 15 bases of the junction unaccounted for. Sample treatment or condition, as interpreted from the label and publication: live attenuated yellow fever vaccine strain. A standard Ficoll-Paque protocol was used to isolate PBMCs from peripheral blood. CD4 and CD8 T-cell fractions were isolated with Dynabeads CD4 and CD8 positive selection kits. TriZol was used to extract RNA from bulk PBMCs, from CD4 and CD8 fractions, and from dextramer-positive and dextramer-negative fractions.

The sequencer listed for this sample is Illumina NovaSeq 6000. TCR cDNA was made using 5'RACE template switching, a step that added a universal primer site and unique molecular identifiers. Priming of cDNA synthesis was performed from both the TCR alpha and TCR beta constant segments. Libraries were amplified in two PCR steps, with sample barcodes and sequencing adapters added in the second step. Libraries were sequenced on Illumina HiSeq 2500 (2x100 bp) or NovaSeq (2x150 bp). In the paper's pipeline: Demultiplexing of reads and collapsing into UMI consensus sequences were performed with MIGEC, and V(D)J alignment was carried out with MiXCR. Vaccine-responding clonotypes were identified with edgeR using replicate PBMC samples, with FDR below 0.01 and a log2 fold change above 5 up to day 15 being required. CD4 or CD8 identity was assigned to each bulk clonotype according to whether the clonotype was present at higher abundance in the sequenced CD4 repertoire or the sequenced CD8 repertoire. TCRdb handled the public reads itself, with Q25 trimming in fastp and clone calling in MiXCR, and kept productive beta chains. Records with the same CDR3 protein are collapsed into one entry carrying the most frequent genes and DNA. The V and J calls here are based on TCRdb, not the publication. The sample yields more than 300,000 distinct CDR3 sequences; roughly 10% were counted once. The ten largest clones add up to under 4% of the sample.

The source of this sequence is a man younger than 35 who received the YFV17D yellow fever vaccine. Material: CD4+ T cells sorted from PBMCs, obtained 45 days after the yellow fever booster vaccination. The chain is encoded by TRBV10-3 joined to TRBJ1-6; a stretch of 10 junction bases matches TRBD1. CDR3 region: CAIRDTDRGQARNSPLHF. The bases are TGTGCCATCAGGGATACTGACAGGGGGCAGGCCAGGAATTCACCCCTCCACTTT.